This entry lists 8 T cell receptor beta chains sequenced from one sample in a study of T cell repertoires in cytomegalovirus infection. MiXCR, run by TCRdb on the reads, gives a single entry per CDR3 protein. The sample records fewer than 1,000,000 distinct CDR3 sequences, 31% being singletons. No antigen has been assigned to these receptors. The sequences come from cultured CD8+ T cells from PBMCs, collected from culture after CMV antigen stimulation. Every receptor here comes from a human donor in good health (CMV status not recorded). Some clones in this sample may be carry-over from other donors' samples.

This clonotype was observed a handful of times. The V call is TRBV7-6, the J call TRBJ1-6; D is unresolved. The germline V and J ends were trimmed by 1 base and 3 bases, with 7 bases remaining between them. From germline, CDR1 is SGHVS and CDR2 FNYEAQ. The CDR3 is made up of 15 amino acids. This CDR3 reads CASSLVANYNSPLHF. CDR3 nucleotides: TGTGCCAGCAGCTTAGTTGCTAACTATAATTCACCCCTCCACTTT.

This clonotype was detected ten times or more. The CDR3 nucleotides read TGTGCCAGCAGCCTAACCCCTGGGGGTTATAATTCACCCCTCCACTTT. It specifies CASSLTPGGYNSPLHF. The chain is built from TRBV7-8 and TRBJ1-6; TRBD1 might be the D (5 bases). The germline CDR1 and CDR2 sequences are SGHVS and FQNEAQ. The V end was cut by 5 bases, the J end by 4 bases, with 15 bases between. This CDR3 spans 16 amino acids. Combining the CDR3 with reference TRBV7-8 and TRBJ1-6 gives the whole variable domain GAGVSQSPRYKVAKRGQDVALRCDPISGHVSLFWYQQALGQGPEFLTYFQNEAQLDKSGLPSDRFFAERPEGSVSTLKIQRTQQEDSAVYLCASSLTPGGYNSPLHFGNGTRLTVT.

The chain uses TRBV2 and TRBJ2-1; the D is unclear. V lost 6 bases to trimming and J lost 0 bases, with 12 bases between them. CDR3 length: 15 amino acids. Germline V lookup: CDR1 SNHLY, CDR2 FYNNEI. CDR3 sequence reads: CASSEDHFSYNEQFF. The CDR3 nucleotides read TGTGCCAGCAGCGAGGACCACTTCTCCTACAATGAGCAGTTCTTC.

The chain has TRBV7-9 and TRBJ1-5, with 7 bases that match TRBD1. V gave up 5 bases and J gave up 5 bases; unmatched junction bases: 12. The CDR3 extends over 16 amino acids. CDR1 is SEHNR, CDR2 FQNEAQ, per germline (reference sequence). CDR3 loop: CASSRTGEVIDQPQHF. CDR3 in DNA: TGTGCCAGCAGCCGGACAGGAGAAGTCATCGATCAGCCCCAGCATTTT.

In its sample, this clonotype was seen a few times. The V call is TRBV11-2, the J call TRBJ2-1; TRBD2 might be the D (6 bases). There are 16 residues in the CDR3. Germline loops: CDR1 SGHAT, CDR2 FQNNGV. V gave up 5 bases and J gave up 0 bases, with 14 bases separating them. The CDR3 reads CASSHIAVHSYNEQFF. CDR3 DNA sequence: TGTGCCAGCAGCCATATAGCGGTCCACTCCTACAATGAGCAGTTCTTC. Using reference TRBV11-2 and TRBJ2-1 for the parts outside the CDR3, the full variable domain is EAGVAQSPRYKIIEKRQSVAFWCNPISGHATLYWYQQILGQGPKLLIQFQNNGVVDDSQLPKDRFSAERLKGVDSTLKIQPAKLEDSAVYLCASSHIAVHSYNEQFFGPGTRLTVL.

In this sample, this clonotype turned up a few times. CDR3 coding DNA: TGTGCCACCAGGGACAACTACGAGCAGTACGTC. As protein: CATRDNYEQYV. The rearrangement links TRBV10-3 to TRBJ2-7, with D perhaps TRBD1 (6 bases). The CDR3 has 11 amino acids. Germline V CDR1 and CDR2: ENHRY, SYGVKD. The ends were cut back, 10 bases at V and 3 bases at J, with 10 bases in the middle.

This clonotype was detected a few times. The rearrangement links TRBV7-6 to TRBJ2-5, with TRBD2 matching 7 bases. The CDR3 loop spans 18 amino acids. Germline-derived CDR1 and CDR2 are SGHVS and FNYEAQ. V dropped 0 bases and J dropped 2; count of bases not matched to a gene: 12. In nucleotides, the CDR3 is TGTGCCAGCAGCTTAGCGGGGAGGGCCCTGGCGGGGCAAGAGACCCAGTACTTC. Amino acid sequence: CASSLAGRALAGQETQYF.

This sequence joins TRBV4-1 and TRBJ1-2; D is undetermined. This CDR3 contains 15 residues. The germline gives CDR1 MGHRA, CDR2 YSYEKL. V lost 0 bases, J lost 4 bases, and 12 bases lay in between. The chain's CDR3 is CASSQDRLYSYGYTF. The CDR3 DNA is TGCGCCAGCAGCCAAGATCGACTTTACTCCTATGGCTACACCTTC.